Shown below are 16 T cell receptor beta chains from a single sample sequenced in a study of cytomegalovirus exposure and HLA in healthy donors. Primers for the PCR totalled 60 Vbeta and 13 Jbeta. Method: immunoSEQ multiplex PCR; TCRdb's copy keeps in-frame clones and lacks some. This table has about 37,000 clones, roughly four fifths appearing once. Specimen: PBMCs. These receptors were taken from a woman between 40 and 55 years old in good health and CMV-seronegative.

The chain links TRBV7-6 to TRBJ1-6; no clear D gene. Germline V gene data show CDR1 as SGHVS and CDR2 as FNYEAQ. The V end was cut by 4 bases, the J end by 3 bases, with 13 bases between. The CDR3 covers 16 residues. The CDR3 sequence: CASSSEGEIYNSPLHF. In DNA, the CDR3 is TGTGCCAGCAGCTCGGAGGGAGAGATCTATAATTCACCCCTCCACTTT.

This clone showed up just once. The chain employs TRBV5-6 and TRBJ1-6; no definite D call. With 4 bases removed from V and 2 bases from J, the gap between germline ends came to 7 bases. The CDR3 contains 14 residues. Germline V gene lookup returns CDR1 SGHDT and CDR2 YYEEEE. The CDR3 region has the DNA TGTGCCAGCAGCCTCAGGACCTATAATTCACCCCTCCACTTT. It encodes CASSLRTYNSPLHF.

On this clone itself: At one end, the junction sequence differs from germline, possibly due to a read error. The gene calls are TRBV2 and TRBJ1-6; D remains unclear. The CDR3 is 15 amino acids. Germline values: CDR1 SNHLY, CDR2 FYNNEI. CDR3 nucleotides: TGTGCCAGCAGTGAAGACGTCTCCTATAATTCGCCCCTCCACTTT. Its protein is CASSEDVSYNSPLHF. Looking up the rest from reference TRBV2 and TRBJ1-6 gives the full variable domain: EPEVTQTPSHQVTQMGQEVILRCVPISNHLYFYWYRQILGQKVEFLVSFYNNEISEKSEIFDDQFSVERPDGSNFTLKIRSTKLEDSAMYFCASSEDVSYNSPLHFGNGTRLTVT.

The rearrangement links TRBV7-3 to TRBJ2-3; weak D call: TRBD2 (5 bases). The germline CDR1 and CDR2 sequences are SGHTA and FQGTGA. The CDR3 has 15 residues. Trimming left V 1 base short and J 5 bases short, with 13 bases between. The CDR3 protein is CASSLRGQFGDTQYF. The CDR3 nucleotides read TGTGCCAGCAGCTTAAGAGGGCAGTTTGGAGATACGCAGTATTTT.

V usage is TRBV9 and J usage is TRBJ1-6; D possibly corresponds to TRBD1 (5 bases). Trimming removed 7 bases at V and 5 bases at J, with 16 bases between. The CDR3 has 15 residues. Looked up from germline, CDR1 is SGDLS and CDR2 is YYNGEE. The CDR3 coding sequence is TGTGCCAGCCGCCAGTCCGACAGCAATAATTCACCCCTCCACTTT. It encodes CASRQSDSNNSPLHF.

The chain has TRBV7-6 and TRBJ2-5; 7 nucleotides agree with TRBD1. Trimming at V came to 4 bases and at J to 5 bases, leaving 7 bases not matched to a gene. Germline V lookup: CDR1 SGHVS, CDR2 FNYEAQ. This CDR3 region has 14 residues. In DNA, the CDR3 is TGTGCCAGCAGCTCAATATCAGGGGGTGAGACCCAGTACTTC. Encoded protein: CASSSISGGETQYF.

The V and J genes are TRBV7-9 and TRBJ1-6; the D gene is possibly TRBD1 (5 bases). Germline CDR1 is SEHNR and CDR2 is FQNEAQ (reference sequence). Trimming took 5 bases from V and 14 from J, leaving 19 bases between them. CDR3 length: 14 residues. In DNA, the CDR3 is TGTGCCAGCAGCCCCCTTGGGGGGGGTAAATCCCTCCACTTT. It translates to CASSPLGGGKSLHF.

V gene TRBV18 combines with J gene TRBJ1-2; 9 positions match TRBD1. The V gene's germline CDR1 is KGHSH and CDR2 LQKENI. CDR3 length equals 15 residues. V lost 3 bases, J lost 4 bases, and 6 bases stayed unmatched. The CDR3 nucleotides read TGTGCCAGCTCACCTGGGACAGGGAAACTCTATGGCTACACCTTC. Residues: CASSPGTGKLYGYTF. The variable domain in full, with the rest retrieved from reference TRBV18 and TRBJ1-2, is NAGVMQNPRHLVRRRGQEARLRCSPMKGHSHVYWYRQLPEEGLKFMVYLQKENIIDESGMPKERFSAEFPKEGPSILRIQQVVRGDSAAYFCASSPGTGKLYGYTFGSGTRLTVV.

Concerning this clone: An end of the junction does not agree with germline; a read error may underlie this. The chain recombines TRBV7-7 with TRBJ2-7; 9 bases match TRBD1. The CDR3 consists of 15 residues. CDR1 and CDR2 from the germline V gene are SSHAT and FNYEAQ (reference sequence). CDR3 sequence: CASSNPTGGPDEQYF. CDR3 DNA sequence: TGTGCTAGCAGCAACCCTACAGGGGGCCCCGACGAGCAGTACTTC.

This clone was counted a few times. This chain links TRBV6-5 with TRBJ1-1; 7 positions agree with TRBD1. The V segment lost 4 bases and the J segment 8 bases; nucleotides outside the gene matches: 7. Germline V CDR1 and CDR2: MNHEY, SVGAGI. This CDR3 has 13 amino acids. In DNA, the CDR3 is TGTGCCAGCAGTTCACCGGGACAGAGGGAAGCTTTCTTT. This translates into CASSSPGQREAFF.

The chain links TRBV7-9 to TRBJ1-4, with 7 bases identical to TRBD1. V dropped 6 bases and J dropped 5; count of bases not matched to a gene: 6. From germline, CDR1 is SEHNR and CDR2 FQNEAQ (reference sequence). The CDR3 covers 14 residues. CDR3 sequence (DNA): TGTGCCAGCAGTCCGACAGGGAGAAATGAAAAACTGTTTTTT. It specifies CASSPTGRNEKLFF.

This chain links TRBV5-4 with TRBJ2-4; 7 nucleotides match TRBD1. The CDR3 runs to 14 residues. Germline CDR1 is SGHNT and CDR2 is YYREEE (reference sequence). Trimming cost V 4 bases and J 7 bases; bases outside gene matches: 8. CDR3 in DNA: TGTGCCAGCAGCCCCACGGGACAGTCGAACATTCAGTACTTC. Amino acids: CASSPTGQSNIQYF.

As regards this clone: Relative to the germline gene, one junction end is altered; a read error may explain this. The rearrangement links TRBV7-7 to TRBJ2-5, with unresolved D. The CDR3 runs 14 residues. The V gene's germline CDR1 is SSHAT and CDR2 FNYEAQ (reference sequence). Written as DNA, the CDR3 is TGTGCTAGCAGCCCGGTTCTAGTTCAAGAGACCCAGTACTTC. It encodes CASSPVLVQETQYF.

In this sample, this clone turned up a few times. The chain uses TRBV5-1 and TRBJ1-2; 7 nucleotides match TRBD1. Germline values: CDR1 SGHRS, CDR2 YFSETQ. The CDR3 sequence is 15 residues long. V lost 0 bases to trimming and J lost 1 base; unmatched junction nucleotides: 3. In DNA, the CDR3 is TGCGCCAGCAGCTTGGCCCACAGGGGTAACTATGGCTACACCTTC. It codes for CASSLAHRGNYGYTF. Variable domain in full (rest from reference TRBV5-1 and TRBJ1-2): KAGVTQTPRYLIKTRGQQVTLSCSPISGHRSVSWYQQTPGQGLQFLFEYFSETQRNKGNFPGRFSGRQFSNSRSEMNVSTLELGDSALYLCASSLAHRGNYGYTFGSGTRLTVV.

CDR3 in amino acids: CASSVRRTDMNTEAFF. CDR3 DNA sequence: TGCGCCAGCAGCGTCAGGAGGACAGACATGAACACTGAAGCTTTCTTT. The chain recombines TRBV4-1 with TRBJ1-1; a possible D gene is TRBD1 (6 bases). This CDR3 region has 16 residues. V lost 5 bases, J lost 0 bases, and 16 bases lay in between. Germline V gene data show CDR1 as MGHRA and CDR2 as YSYEKL.

The chain is built from TRBV12-5 and TRBJ2-1; TRBD1 might be the D (6 bases). V lost 7 bases and J 9 bases, leaving 10 bases between the germline ends. The CDR3 contains 11 residues. In germline, CDR1 is LGHNT, CDR2 FRNRAP. Here the CDR3 reads CASAAGVEQFF. CDR3 DNA: TGTGCTAGTGCCGCAGGGGTTGAGCAGTTCTTC.